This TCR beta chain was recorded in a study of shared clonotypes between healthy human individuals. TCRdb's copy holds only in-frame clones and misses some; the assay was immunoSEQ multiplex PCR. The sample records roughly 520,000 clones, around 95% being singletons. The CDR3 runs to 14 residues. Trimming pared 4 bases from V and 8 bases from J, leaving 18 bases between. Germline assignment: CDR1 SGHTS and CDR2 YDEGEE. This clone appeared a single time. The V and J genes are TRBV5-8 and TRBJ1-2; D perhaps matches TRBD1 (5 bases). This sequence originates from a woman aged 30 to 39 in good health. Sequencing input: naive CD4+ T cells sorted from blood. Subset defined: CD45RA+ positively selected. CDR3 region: CASSRQGNVFGYTF. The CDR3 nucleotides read TGTGCCAGCAGCCGGCAGGGAAACGTCTTCGGCTACACCTTC.